These T cell receptor beta chains were read from a single sample in a study of blood T cell repertoires in COVID-19. Produced via immunoSEQ multiplex PCR; TCRdb's table is partial and in-frame only. Of approximately 180,000 clones listed, around three quarters are singletons. The material sequenced was PBMCs or T cells enriched from blood (not recorded which). These receptors came from a woman aged 50 to 60 with acute COVID-19. CDR3s include the opening cysteine and the closing phenylalanine or tryptophan. The order of the fields is D gene, V gene, clone size, J gene, CDR3 protein, CDR3 DNA. D genes are given only for firm matches. Clone size, where shown, is once, few, many, or a class for clones that have expanded.

-,TRBV5-4,-,TRBJ2-1,CASSSPSDSSYNEQFF,TGTGCCAGCAGCTCGCCTAGTGATAGCTCCTACAATGAGCAGTTCTTC
TRBD1,TRBV10-3,once,TRBJ2-2,CAISEGDGTENTGELFF,TGTGCCATCAGTGAAGGGGACGGGACAGAGAACACCGGGGAGCTGTTTTTT
-,TRBV5-1,-,TRBJ2-1,CASSQNSRAHNEQFF,TGCGCCAGCAGCCAGAATAGCAGGGCCCACAATGAGCAGTTCTTC
TRBD1,TRBV7-2,-,TRBJ1-5,CASSSLTGGQPQHF,TGTGCCAGCAGCTCCTTGACAGGGGGTCAGCCCCAGCATTTT
TRBD1,TRBV5-1,-,TRBJ1-4,CASTTGESGNEKLFF,TGCGCCAGCACCACAGGGGAGTCGGGGAATGAAAAACTGTTTTTT
-,TRBV11-2,-,TRBJ1-2,CASSLGGARGGYTF,TGTGCCAGCAGCTTAGGTGGGGCCAGGGGTGGCTACACCTTC
TRBD1,TRBV15,-,TRBJ1-4,CATSRDSGQNEKLFF,TGTGCCACCAGCAGAGATTCGGGACAGAATGAAAAACTGTTTTTT
-,TRBV3-1/TRBV3-2,-,TRBJ2-5,CASSQDLGAGGETQYF,TGTGCCAGCAGCCAAGATCTAGGGGCCGGGGGAGAGACCCAGTACTTC
-,TRBV11-3,few,TRBJ2-3,CASSLVGDSQEYF,TGTGCCAGCAGCTTAGTGGGGGACTCGCAGGAGTATTTT
TRBD1,TRBV5-1,few,TRBJ2-3,CASSLGHRDRSTDTQYF,TGCGCCAGCAGCTTGGGTCACCGGGACAGGTCCACAGATACGCAGTATTTT
TRBD1,TRBV29-1,once,TRBJ2-5,CSVETYRGQETQYF,TGCAGCGTTGAAACGTACAGGGGGCAGGAGACCCAGTACTTC
-,TRBV7-9,-,TRBJ1-3,CASSLAIRLNTIYF,TGTGCCAGCAGCTTAGCGATAAGACTAAACACCATATATTTT
TRBD2,TRBV7-9,-,TRBJ2-1,CASRTSGSYNEQFF,TGTGCCAGCAGGACTAGCGGCTCCTACAATGAGCAGTTCTTC
TRBD1,TRBV7-2,few,TRBJ2-2,CASSLKQGITGELFF,TGTGCCAGCAGCTTAAAACAGGGGATCACCGGGGAGCTGTTTTTT
-,TRBV1,few,TRBJ1-4,CTSSQKGTGREKLFF,TGCACCAGCAGCCAAAAGGGGACAGGGCGGGAAAAACTGTTTTTT
TRBD1,TRBV6-5,few,TRBJ1-2,CASSYQGQGTYGYTF,TGTGCCAGCAGTTACCAAGGACAGGGAACCTATGGCTACACCTTC
TRBD1,TRBV11-2,-,TRBJ1-2,CASSLHPGQGSSYGYTF,TGTGCCAGCAGCTTACACCCCGGACAGGGGAGTTCATATGGCTACACCTTC
-,TRBV5-1,-,TRBJ1-1,CASNLPSAGAEAFF,TGCGCCAGCAACCTCCCGTCTGCAGGTGCTGAAGCTTTCTTT
TRBD1,TRBV7-2,-,TRBJ2-3,CASSKRDRSSTDTQYF,TGTGCCAGCAGCAAACGGGACAGGAGCAGCACAGATACGCAGTATTTT
TRBD2,TRBV12-3/TRBV12-4,-,TRBJ2-1,CASSRGGNEQFF,TGTGCCAGCAGTCGGGGGGGGAATGAGCAGTTCTTC
-,TRBV27,-,TRBJ2-2,CASSITSSTGELFF,TGTGCCAGCAGCATCACTAGCAGCACCGGGGAGCTGTTTTTT
TRBD1,TRBV5-5,few,TRBJ1-5,CASSLTGNSNQPQHF,TGTGCCAGCAGCCTGACAGGGAATAGCAATCAGCCCCAGCATTTT
-,TRBV6-5,few,TRBJ1-5,CASSYSRRQDGLPQHF,TGTGCCAGCAGTTACTCGAGGCGACAGGACGGATTGCCCCAGCATTTT
TRBD1,TRBV6-5,-,TRBJ2-3,CASCRGLVDTQYF,TGTGCCAGTTGCAGGGGGCTGGTAGATACGCAGTATTTT
TRBD1,TRBV6-2/TRBV6-3,few,TRBJ1-1,CASSYSDRGLSEAFF,TGTGCCAGCAGTTACTCTGACAGGGGGCTGTCTGAAGCTTTCTTT
-,TRBV7-8,few,TRBJ1-1,CASSYNRALGTEAFF,TGTGCCAGCAGTTATAACAGGGCCCTGGGCACTGAAGCTTTCTTT
TRBD2,TRBV2,-,TRBJ2-2,CASRRSGGGFGELFF,TGTGCCAGCAGGAGGAGCGGGGGGGGATTCGGGGAGCTGTTTTTT
TRBD1,TRBV7-2,-,TRBJ2-2,CASSLRTGGTGELFF,TGTGCCAGCAGCTTAAGGACAGGGGGCACCGGGGAGCTGTTTTTT
-,TRBV3-1/TRBV3-2,-,TRBJ1-4,CASSSTTNEKLFF,TGTGCCAGCAGCTCTACAACTAATGAAAAACTGTTTTTT
-,TRBV5-1,-,TRBJ1-5,CASSSGQLGQPQHF,TGCGCCAGCAGCTCCGGACAGCTCGGTCAGCCCCAGCATTTT
-,TRBV6-6,-,TRBJ1-6,CASSSLPGSNSPLHF,TGTGCCAGCAGTTCTTTGCCCGGGAGCAATTCACCCCTCCACTTT
TRBD2,TRBV7-3,-,TRBJ2-3,CASSPQLAGVADTQYF,TGTGCCAGCAGCCCGCAACTAGCGGGGGTTGCAGATACGCAGTATTTT
-,TRBV29-1,-,TRBJ1-3,CSVEDPRTGHSGNTIYF,TGCAGCGTTGAAGATCCTAGAACCGGCCACTCTGGAAACACCATATATTTT
-,TRBV5-1,-,TRBJ2-2,CASSLVLRTFRGTGELFF,TGCGCCAGCAGCTTGGTCCTTCGGACCTTCAGGGGTACCGGGGAGCTGTTTTTT
-,TRBV2,-,TRBJ1-1,CASRKDSSTEAFF,TGTGCCAGCAGGAAGGACAGCAGCACTGAAGCTTTCTTT
-,TRBV10-3,once,TRBJ1-4,CATKAQEGEKLFF,TGTGCCACCAAGGCTCAGGAGGGTGAAAAACTGTTTTTT